This T cell receptor (beta chain) was profiled in a study of neurological immune-mediated disorders. cDNA synthesis was performed by 5'RACE with 10-nucleotide random UMIs. Over 190 million TCR-beta sequences, together covering 15-18 subjects, were produced by every individual sequencing run that was carried out. TCRdb ran MiXCR on the 5' RACE reads and lists one entry per CDR3 protein. This sample has tens of thousands of distinct CDR3 sequences, with around an eighth found just once. The group of healthy controls was made up of people who were blood bank volunteers in Maryland, USA. Unsorted libraries were generated from 2 million PBMCs held at -80 degrees C. This CDR3 has 13 residues. V was cut by 4 bases and J by 3 bases, with 11 bases left in between. Germline V gives CDR1 SGHRS, CDR2 YFSETQ. In its sample, this clonotype was seen many times.

The sequence was obtained from a woman aged 50 to 60 in good health. V and J are TRBV5-1 and TRBJ2-7, with D tentatively TRBD1 or TRBD2 (5 bases each). Sequenced material: PBMCs. In DNA, the CDR3 is TGCGCCAGCAGCCACGGGACGCTCTACGAGCAGTACTTC. This sequence encodes CASSHGTLYEQYF.